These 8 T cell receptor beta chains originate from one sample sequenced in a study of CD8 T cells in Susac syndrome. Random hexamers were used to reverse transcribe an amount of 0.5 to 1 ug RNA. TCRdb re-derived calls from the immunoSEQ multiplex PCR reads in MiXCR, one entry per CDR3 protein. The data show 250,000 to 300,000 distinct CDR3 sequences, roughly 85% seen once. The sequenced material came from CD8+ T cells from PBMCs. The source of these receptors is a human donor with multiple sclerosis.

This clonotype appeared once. CDR3 sequence: CASSQELADFTDTQYF. CDR3 DNA sequence: TGCGCCAGCAGCCAAGAGCTAGCGGACTTCACAGATACGCAGTATTTT. The chain carries TRBV4-1 and TRBJ2-3; 7 bases fit TRBD2. This CDR3 has 16 amino acids. Germline values: CDR1 MGHRA, CDR2 YSYEKL. The trim removed 0 bases at V and 2 bases at J, leaving 5 bases unmatched.

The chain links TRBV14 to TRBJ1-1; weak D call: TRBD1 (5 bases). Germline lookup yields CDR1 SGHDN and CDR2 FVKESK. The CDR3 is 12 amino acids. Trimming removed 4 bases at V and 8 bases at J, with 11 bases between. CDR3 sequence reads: CASSPWDGEAFF. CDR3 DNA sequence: TGTGCCAGCAGCCCTTGGGACGGCGAAGCTTTCTTT.

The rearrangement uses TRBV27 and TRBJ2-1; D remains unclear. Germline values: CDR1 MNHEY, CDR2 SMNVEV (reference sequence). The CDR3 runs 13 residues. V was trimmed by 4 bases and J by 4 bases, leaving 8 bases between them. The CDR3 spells CASSSLTYNEQFF. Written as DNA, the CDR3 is TGTGCCAGCAGTTCCCTGACTTACAATGAGCAGTTCTTC.

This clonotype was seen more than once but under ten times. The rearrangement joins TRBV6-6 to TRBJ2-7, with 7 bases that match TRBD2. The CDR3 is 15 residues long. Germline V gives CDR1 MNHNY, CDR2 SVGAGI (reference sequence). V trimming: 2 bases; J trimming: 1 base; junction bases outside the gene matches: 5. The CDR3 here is CASSYDLRESYEQYF. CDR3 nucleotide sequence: TGTGCCAGCAGTTACGATTTGCGGGAGTCCTACGAGCAGTACTTC.

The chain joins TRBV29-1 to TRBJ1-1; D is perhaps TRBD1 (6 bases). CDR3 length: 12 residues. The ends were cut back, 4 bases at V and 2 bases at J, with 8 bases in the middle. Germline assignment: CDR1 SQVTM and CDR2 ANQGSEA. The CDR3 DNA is TGCAGCGTTGGGACAGACAACACTGAAGCTTTCTTT. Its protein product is CSVGTDNTEAFF.

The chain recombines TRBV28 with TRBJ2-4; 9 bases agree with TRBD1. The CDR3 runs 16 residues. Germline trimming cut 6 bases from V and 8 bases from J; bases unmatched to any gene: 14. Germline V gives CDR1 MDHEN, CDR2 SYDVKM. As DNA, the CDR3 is TGTGCCAGCAGCCCCCGACCGGGACAGGGACGAGACATTCAGTACTTC. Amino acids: CASSPRPGQGRDIQYF.

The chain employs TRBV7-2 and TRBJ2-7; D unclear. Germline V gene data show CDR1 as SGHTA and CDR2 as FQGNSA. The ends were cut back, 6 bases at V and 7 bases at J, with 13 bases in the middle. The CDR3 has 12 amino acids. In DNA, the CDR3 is TGTGCCAGCAGACCACGGATCGGGGAGCAGTACTTC. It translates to CASRPRIGEQYF.

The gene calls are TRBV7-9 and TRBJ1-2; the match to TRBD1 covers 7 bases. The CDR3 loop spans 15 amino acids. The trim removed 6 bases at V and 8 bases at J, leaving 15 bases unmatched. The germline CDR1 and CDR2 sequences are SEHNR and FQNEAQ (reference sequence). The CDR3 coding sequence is TGTGCCAGCAGTCCCATGACAGGGCCCTCGTACGGCTACACCTTC. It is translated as CASSPMTGPSYGYTF. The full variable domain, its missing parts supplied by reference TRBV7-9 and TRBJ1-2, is DTGVSQNPRHKITKRGQNVTFRCDPISEHNRLYWYRQTLGQGPEFLTYFQNEAQLEKSRLLSDRFSAERPKGSFSTLEIQRTEQGDSAMYLCASSPMTGPSYGYTFGSGTRLTVV.